The entry that follows covers one T cell receptor (beta chain) sequence. In the source study's methods: The assay estimated nucleated cells by amplifying reference gene primers. Using immunoSEQ multiplex PCR, the repertoire was profiled, and TCRdb retains in-frame clones only, with some absent. The V and J calls and the clone size are those of that table, but D and trimming were determined from the DNA. The profile shows some 270,000 clones, about 91% of them singletons. This record belongs to a study of blood T cell repertoires in COVID-19. Study summary: Specimens from acute and convalescent COVID-19 originated in the United States, Italy and Spain.

From germline, CDR1 is SGHRS and CDR2 YFSETQ. This CDR3 is built from 13 residues. V lost 4 bases to trimming and J lost 5 bases, with 11 bases between them. J is TRBJ2-3 and V is TRBV5-1; weak D call: TRBD1 (5 bases). The origin of this receptor is a middle-aged woman who had recovered from COVID-19. The sample comprised peripheral blood. DNA for the CDR3: TGCGCCAGCAGCCCAGGGTTGTTAGATACGCAGTATTTT. It yields the protein CASSPGLLDTQYF.